These T cell receptor beta chains were read from a single sample in a study of control samples from healthy donors and cancer patients. The repertoire was sequenced with immunoSEQ multiplex PCR; TCRdb's copy has only in-frame clones and lacks some. Of 74,000 or so clones in the sample, about 89% were seen once. Sequencing was performed on blood. These receptors were taken from a man in his forties or fifties in good health. CDR3s include the opening cysteine and the closing phenylalanine or tryptophan. Each record gives: clone size, V gene, D gene, J gene, CDR3 protein, CDR3 DNA. The D gene is left open where the match is weak. The listing skips clone size in some rows; elsewhere it reads once, few, many or a size class.

size: .
V: TRBV30
D: TRBD1
J: TRBJ1-5
CDR3: CAASSWDRGKNQPQHF
DNA: TGTGCTGCGTCATCTTGGGACAGGGGTAAGAATCAGCCCCAGCATTTT

size: .
V: TRBV7-2
D: .
J: TRBJ1-5
CDR3: CASSQWQGGNQPQHF
DNA: TGTGCCAGCAGCCAATGGCAGGGAGGCAATCAGCCCCAGCATTTT

size: few
V: TRBV5-6
D: .
J: TRBJ2-2
CDR3: CASSLAPETGELFF
DNA: TGTGCCAGCAGCTTGGCTCCCGAGACCGGGGAGCTGTTTTTT

size: .
V: TRBV2
D: TRBD1
J: TRBJ2-3
CDR3: CASGTGAYTQYF
DNA: TGTGCCAGCGGGACAGGGGCATATACGCAGTATTTT

size: .
V: TRBV19
D: .
J: TRBJ1-5
CDR3: CARSIGGGYRGPQHF
DNA: TGTGCCCGTAGTATTGGGGGGGGGTACCGTGGGCCCCAGCATTTT

size: once
V: TRBV29-1
D: .
J: TRBJ2-1
CDR3: CSVDGNNEQFF
DNA: TGCAGCGTTGACGGAAACAATGAGCAGTTCTTC

size: .
V: TRBV19
D: .
J: TRBJ1-1
CDR3: CASSLSANTEAFF
DNA: TGTGCCAGTTCCCTATCGGCGAACACTGAAGCTTTCTTT

size: once
V: TRBV7-2
D: TRBD1
J: TRBJ2-7
CDR3: CASSTGGYEQYF
DNA: TGTGCCAGCAGCACAGGGGGCTACGAGCAGTACTTC

size: .
V: TRBV30
D: .
J: TRBJ1-4
CDR3: CAWSRLELSEKLFF
DNA: TGTGCCTGGAGTCGCTTGGAGTTGAGCGAAAAACTGTTTTTT

size: .
V: TRBV19
D: .
J: TRBJ1-1
CDR3: CASSMGGRLNTEAFF
DNA: TGTGCCAGTAGTATGGGCGGCAGGTTGAACACTGAAGCTTTCTTT

size: .
V: TRBV6-5
D: .
J: TRBJ1-5
CDR3: CATLRTVSQPQHF
DNA: TGTGCCACTCTTCGGACAGTCTCACAGCCCCAGCATTTT

size: once
V: TRBV19
D: .
J: TRBJ2-7
CDR3: CASSIGLSGDEQYF
DNA: TGTGCCAGTAGTATAGGCCTTAGCGGAGACGAGCAGTACTTC

size: .
V: TRBV5-1
D: .
J: TRBJ2-7
CDR3: CASSLLPYEQYF
DNA: TGCGCCAGCAGCTTGTTGCCCTACGAGCAGTACTTC

size: .
V: TRBV16
D: .
J: TRBJ1-4
CDR3: CASSPRGLTNEKLFF
DNA: TGTGCCAGCAGCCCGAGGGGGTTAACTAATGAAAAACTGTTTTTT

size: .
V: TRBV5-1
D: .
J: TRBJ1-1
CDR3: CASSLGHPNTEAFF
DNA: TGCGCCAGCAGCTTGGGCCACCCGAACACTGAAGCTTTCTTT

size: .
V: TRBV7-2
D: .
J: TRBJ2-3
CDR3: CASSLIVTDTQYF
DNA: TGTGCCAGCAGCTTAATCGTTACAGATACGCAGTATTTT

size: .
V: TRBV5-4
D: .
J: TRBJ2-1
CDR3: CASSLATGINNEQFF
DNA: TGTGCCAGCAGCTTGGCCACGGGGATCAACAATGAGCAGTTCTTC

size: .
V: TRBV5-4
D: TRBD2
J: TRBJ2-1
CDR3: CASSSAGTYNEQFF
DNA: TGTGCCAGCAGCTCAGCGGGGACCTACAATGAGCAGTTCTTC

size: .
V: TRBV12-5
D: .
J: TRBJ1-5
CDR3: CASGGGESNQPQHF
DNA: TGTGCTAGTGGTGGGGGTGAAAGCAATCAGCCCCAGCATTTT

size: .
V: TRBV10-3
D: .
J: TRBJ2-2
CDR3: CAAHWQGDSGELFF
DNA: TGTGCCGCGCACTGGCAGGGGGACTCCGGGGAGCTGTTTTTT

size: .
V: TRBV7-6
D: TRBD2
J: TRBJ2-3
CDR3: CASSLDQGGVDTQYF
DNA: TGTGCCAGCAGCTTAGATCAGGGAGGGGTAGATACGCAGTATTTT

size: .
V: TRBV6-2/TRBV6-3
D: .
J: TRBJ2-7
CDR3: CASSRPRSYEQYF
DNA: TGTGCCAGCAGTCGACCCAGGTCCTACGAGCAGTACTTC